This entry lists 22 T cell receptor beta chains sequenced from one sample in a study of shared clonotypes between healthy human individuals. The method was immunoSEQ multiplex PCR; TCRdb's version includes in-frame clones alone and lacks a portion of them. Of approximately 500,000 clones in the sample, around 73% are singletons; the top ten hold about 12%. Sequences were obtained from PBMCs. Receptor source: a woman aged 40 to 49 in good health. Some clones in this sample may be carry-over from other donors' samples.

Comments on this clone: This is likely an artifact of a read error, given a far larger clone one base away. This sequence joins TRBV5-1 and TRBJ2-5; 7 nucleotides line up with TRBD1. Trimming took 0 bases from V and 1 from J; bases not matched to a gene: 6. Germline V lookup: CDR1 SGHRS, CDR2 YFSETQ. The CDR3 extends over 16 amino acids. The CDR3 loop is CASSLGVTGIQETQYF. The CDR3 DNA sequence: TGCGCCAGCAGCTTGGGCGTGACAGGGATCCAAGAGACCCAGTACTTC.

Only a few counts were recorded for this clone. The chain employs TRBV2 and TRBJ1-1, with D hard to call. Germline CDR1 and CDR2: SNHLY and FYNNEI. The CDR3 extends over 13 amino acids. V was clipped by 6 bases and J by 1 base, with 9 bases between them. CDR3 amino acids: CASRFLENTEAFF. In nucleotides, the CDR3 is TGTGCCAGCAGGTTCCTTGAGAACACTGAAGCTTTCTTT.

This sequence joins TRBV5-1 and TRBJ2-7; D is perhaps TRBD1 (5 bases). V lost 1 base to trimming and J lost 4 bases, with 15 bases between them. Germline CDR1 SGHRS, CDR2 YFSETQ. The CDR3 has 15 residues. CDR3 in amino acids: CASSLWGFESYEQYF. CDR3 nucleotide sequence: TGCGCCAGCAGCTTGTGGGGCTTTGAGTCATACGAGCAGTACTTC.

Regarding this clone: Only one base separates this from a far larger clonotype, so it likely reflects a read error. Other DNA sequences within the sample encode an identical CDR3. CDR3: CASTRGTSGRAVSEAEQYF. CDR3 in DNA: TGCGCCAGCACTCGGGGGACTAGCGGGAGGGCCGTCTCCGAGGCCGAGCAGTACTTC. V gene TRBV2 combines with J gene TRBJ2-7, with 16 bases matching TRBD2. Germline CDR1 reads SNHLY; CDR2 reads FYNNEI. The CDR3 sequence is 19 residues long. Supplemented by reference TRBV2 and TRBJ2-7, the full variable domain reads EPEVTQTPSHQVTQMGQEVILRCVPISNHLYFYWYRQILGQKVEFLVSFYNNEISEKSEIFDDQFSVERPDGSNFTLKIRSTKLEDSAMYFCASTRGTSGRAVSEAEQYFGPGTRLTVT.

This clone was detected only once. This chain joins TRBV7-3 and TRBJ2-1; no clear D gene. CDR3 length: 13 amino acids. The V gene's germline CDR1 is SGHTA and CDR2 FQGTGA. Trimming cost V 4 bases and J 7 bases, with 11 bases left between them. For the CDR3, the DNA is TGTGCCAGCAGCTCCCCTCCTTGGAATGAGCAGTTCTTC. Its translation is CASSSPPWNEQFF.

Points on this clone: This CDR3 is also generated by other DNA sequences in the sample. The V call is TRBV29-1, the J call TRBJ2-7, with D possibly matching TRBD2 (6 bases). The CDR3 sequence is 12 residues long. V was trimmed by 5 bases and J by 1 base, leaving 9 bases between them. Germline loops: CDR1 SQVTM, CDR2 ANQGSEA. This CDR3 reads CSVSGSSYEQYF. CDR3 bases: TGCAGCGTTTCCGGGAGTTCCTACGAGCAGTACTTC.

The chain combines TRBV7-8 with TRBJ2-1; D is ambiguous. V lost 5 bases to trimming and J lost 7 bases, with 15 bases between them. Germline CDR1 SGHVS, CDR2 FQNEAQ. The CDR3 runs to 14 residues. The CDR3 DNA sequence: TGTGCCAGCAGCCTGACCGGAGTCGGGAATGAGCAGTTCTTC. Translating gives CASSLTGVGNEQFF.

This chain links TRBV4-1 with TRBJ1-3, with 9 bases fitting TRBD1. Germline trimming cut 5 bases from V and 4 bases from J; bases unmatched to any gene: 15. This CDR3 contains 18 residues. Germline-derived CDR1 and CDR2 are MGHRA and YSYEKL. The DNA of the CDR3 is TGCGCCAGCAGCTACCTTCACAGGGGGCCAACAGTAGGAAACACCATATATTTT. Translating it yields CASSYLHRGPTVGNTIYF.

Turning to this clone: One end of the junction fails to match germline, which may point to a read error. The CDR3 DNA follows: TGTGCCAGCAGTTATGACAGGGCGGTCTACGAGCGGTACTTC. It encodes CASSYDRAVYERYF. V and J are TRBV6-1 and TRBJ2-7, with 7 bases that match TRBD1. This CDR3 is built from 14 residues. Germline V gives CDR1 MNHNS, CDR2 SASEGT.

The chain links TRBV5-1 to TRBJ1-1; D unresolved. V lost 4 bases to trimming and J lost 0 bases, with 7 bases between them. This CDR3 spans 13 amino acids. CDR1 is SGHRS and CDR2 is YFSETQ in the germline V gene. The CDR3 nucleotides read TGCGCCAGCAGCAAAGAGATGAACACTGAAGCTTTCTTT. It yields the protein CASSKEMNTEAFF.

This chain connects TRBV7-9 to TRBJ1-1, with D hard to call. The CDR3 is made up of 14 amino acids. The V and J ends lost 1 base and 6 bases respectively, with 12 bases between them. Germline V gives CDR1 SEHNR, CDR2 FQNEAQ (reference sequence). CDR3 residues: CASSLVGFGSEAFF. CDR3 sequence (DNA): TGTGCCAGCAGCTTAGTAGGGTTTGGGTCTGAAGCTTTCTTT.

V usage is TRBV30 and J usage is TRBJ2-7, with 7 positions matching TRBD2. From germline, CDR1 is GTSNPN and CDR2 SVGIG (reference sequence). The CDR3 has 12 residues. Trimming cost V 7 bases and J 4 bases; bases outside gene matches: 7. This CDR3 is CAFDRGVYEQYF. The CDR3 DNA follows: TGTGCCTTTGATCGGGGGGTGTACGAGCAGTACTTC.

The CDR3 DNA follows: TGTGCCACCAGCAGCGGGACTAGCGGGATTAATGAGCAGTTCTTC. It is translated as CATSSGTSGINEQFF. This chain connects TRBV15 to TRBJ2-1, with 13 bases fitting TRBD2. The CDR3 consists of 15 residues. V dropped 3 bases and J dropped 7; count of bases not matched to a gene: 3. The germline V gene encodes CDR1 LNHNV and CDR2 YYDKDF (reference sequence).

The rearrangement links TRBV27 to TRBJ2-3; 11 bases line up with TRBD2. CDR3 length: 16 amino acids. Looked up from germline, CDR1 is MNHEY and CDR2 is SMNVEV (reference sequence). Trimming cost V 6 bases and J 5 bases; bases outside gene matches: 10. Written as DNA, the CDR3 is TGTGCCAGCAGCTTCATTTTAGCGGGAGGGGGAGATACGCAGTATTTT. This sequence encodes CASSFILAGGGDTQYF.

The chain joins TRBV27 to TRBJ2-1; D is possibly TRBD1 (6 bases). V was trimmed by 6 bases and J by 0 bases, leaving 12 bases between them. This CDR3 region has 15 residues. Germline V gene data show CDR1 as MNHEY and CDR2 as SMNVEV (reference sequence). CDR3 sequence: CASRTGLNSYNEQFF. In DNA form, the CDR3 reads TGTGCCAGCAGGACAGGACTCAACTCCTACAATGAGCAGTTCTTC.

A remark on this clone: The junction departs from germline at one end; a sequencing error may be responsible. V is TRBV6-5 and J is TRBJ2-1; 12 nucleotides agree with TRBD2. The V gene's germline CDR1 is MNHEY and CDR2 SVGAGI. The CDR3 runs to 14 residues. The CDR3 DNA reads as TGTGCCAGCAGTCTAGCGGGAGGGCGGAATGGGCAGTTCTTC. Its translation: CASSLAGGRNGQFF.

Turning to this clone: This likely traces to a read error, being one base from a far larger clone. The conserved phenylalanine or tryptophan is not found at the CDR3 terminus, so this likely reflects a read error. The V gene is TRBV29-1, the J gene TRBJ1-1; D might be TRBD1 (6 bases). The CDR3 loop spans 14 amino acids. CDR1 and CDR2 (germline): SQVTM, ANQGSEA. Trimming took off 4 bases at V and 1 base at J, with 13 bases between the two ends. The CDR3 protein is CSVATGAANTEAFS. The DNA for the CDR3 is TGCAGCGTTGCCACGGGGGCAGCGAACACTGAAGCTTTCTCT.

The chain has TRBV6-6 and TRBJ2-3; TRBD2 aligns across 8 bases. CDR1 and CDR2 (germline): MNHNY, SVGAGI (reference sequence). After removal of 6 bases from V and 1 base from J, the junction contained 9 bases not matched to a gene. CDR3 size: 16 residues. The CDR3 DNA reads TGTGCCAGCAGCCCACTCCCGGGAGGGGGCACAGATACGCAGTATTTT. Translated, it gives CASSPLPGGGTDTQYF.

This clone was seen only a few times. V is TRBV4-3 and J is TRBJ2-7; 8 bases line up with TRBD1. Losses at the gene ends were 0 bases for V and 8 bases for J; bases not matched to a gene: 9. This CDR3 has 15 residues. Per germline, CDR1 LGHNA and CDR2 YSLEER. The DNA for the CDR3 is TGCGCCAGCAGCCAAGAAGGAGACAGGGGCGGCCAGCAGTACTTC. Residues: CASSQEGDRGGQQYF.

The chain combines TRBV15 with TRBJ2-3; 11 bases line up with TRBD2. The V gene's germline CDR1 is LNHNV and CDR2 YYDKDF (reference sequence). The CDR3 extends over 18 amino acids. V shed 0 bases, J shed 3 bases, and the junction held 8 bases outside the gene matches. The CDR3: CATSRDGLSGRETDTQYF. DNA for the CDR3: TGTGCCACCAGCAGAGATGGTCTTAGCGGGAGGGAAACAGATACGCAGTATTTT.

The chain links TRBV7-2 to TRBJ1-3; 11 nucleotides align to TRBD1. Trimming cost V 5 bases and J 3 bases; bases outside gene matches: 9. CDR3 length equals 17 residues. From germline, CDR1 is SGHTA and CDR2 FQGNSA. CDR3 in amino acids: CASSLGQGAVYGNTIYF. The CDR3 DNA reads TGTGCCAGCAGCCTCGGACAGGGGGCAGTGTATGGAAACACCATATATTTT. Combining the CDR3 with reference TRBV7-2 and TRBJ1-3 gives the whole variable domain GAGVSQSPSNKVTEKGKDVELRCDPISGHTALYWYRQSLGQGLEFLIYFQGNSAPDKSGLPSDRFSAERTGGSVSTLTIQRTQQEDSAVYLCASSLGQGAVYGNTIYFGEGSWLTVV.

The rearrangement uses TRBV28 and TRBJ2-6; D may be TRBD1 (6 bases). This CDR3 comprises 14 residues. Germline-derived CDR1 and CDR2 are MDHEN and SYDVKM. V lost 5 bases and J lost 13, with 18 bases in between. The CDR3 DNA is TGTGCCAGCAGTCCCTCGGGACACGCCGAAGTCCTGACTTTC. It encodes CASSPSGHAEVLTF.